The 32 T cell receptor beta chains listed next were all sequenced from one sample in a study of blood T cells in healthy people across ages. Combining a sample-barcoded 5' primer with a J-beta primer mix, a second PCR ran for roughly 6 to 12 cycles. Each CDR3 protein is one row after TCRdb ran MiXCR on the 5' RACE reads. The repertoire holds about 940,000 distinct CDR3 sequences, with under 50% as singletons. Sequences were obtained from blood. These receptors were taken from a man aged 25 to 40 in good health.

In its sample, this clonotype was seen a few times. CDR3 region: CASSIGQEETQYF. Here the CDR3 DNA reads TGTGCCAGTAGTATCGGACAGGAAGAGACCCAGTACTTC. V is TRBV19 and J is TRBJ2-5, with 7 bases matching TRBD1. Germline V gene sequence: CDR1 LNHDA, CDR2 SQIVND (reference sequence). V was clipped by 3 bases and J by 3 bases; unmatched bases: 1. The CDR3 runs 13 residues.

V usage is TRBV10-3 and J usage is TRBJ2-5, with D uncertain. Trimming removed 0 bases at V and 0 bases at J, with 17 bases between. The germline gives CDR1 ENHRY, CDR2 SYGVKD. The CDR3 consists of 18 residues. The CDR3 DNA reads as TGTGCCATCAGTGAGTCTCGTTTCCGGGTTAGGTACCAAGAGACCCAGTACTTC. Residues: CAISESRFRVRYQETQYF.

J is TRBJ1-2 and V is TRBV29-1, with D perhaps TRBD1 (5 bases). V was shortened by 3 bases and J by 6 bases, with 14 bases between the two germline ends. Germline-derived CDR1 and CDR2 are SQVTM and ANQGSEA. This CDR3 has 13 amino acids. This chain's CDR3 is CSVDPRGENGYTF. The CDR3 region has the DNA TGCAGCGTTGATCCACGGGGGGAGAATGGCTACACCTTC.

This clonotype has ten or more counts. The chain uses TRBV7-2 and TRBJ2-1, with 8 bases lining up with TRBD2. The CDR3 covers 14 residues. From germline, CDR1 is SGHTA and CDR2 FQGNSA. V was pared by 5 bases and J by 4 bases, with 4 bases of the junction left unmatched. CDR3: CASSRASGYNEQFF. The CDR3, as DNA: TGTGCCAGCAGCCGGGCTAGCGGGTACAATGAGCAGTTCTTC.

This clonotype has only a few counts. The chain combines TRBV6-1 with TRBJ2-7; TRBD1 might be the D (6 bases). V lost 11 bases and J lost 0, with 14 bases in between. This CDR3 contains 13 residues. Germline-derived CDR1 and CDR2 are MNHNS and SASEGT. The CDR3 region has the DNA TGTGCCGCAGGCCTCAGGGGCTCCTACGAGCAGTACTTC. Protein product: CAAGLRGSYEQYF.

The rearrangement joins TRBV10-2 to TRBJ2-3, with unresolved D. The V gene's germline CDR1 is WSHSY and CDR2 SAAADI. The ends were cut back, 2 bases at V and 1 base at J, with 7 bases in the middle. The CDR3 has 14 residues. The CDR3 bases are TGCGCCAGCAGTGAGCGAGGCCGCACAGATACGCAGTATTTT. Translating it yields CASSERGRTDTQYF.

V and J are TRBV6-2 or TRBV6-3 and TRBJ2-5; tentative D call: TRBD2 (5 bases). The closer fit of TRBJ2-7 to the DNA end suggests the J call may be wrong. CDR1 and CDR2 (germline): MNHEY, SVGEGT. This CDR3 comprises 14 residues. CDR3 region: CASSYGPAVYEQYF. As DNA, the CDR3 is TGTGCCAGCAGTTACGGGCCAGCGGTCTACGAGCAGTACTTC.

This clonotype was recorded once. This chain connects TRBV10-2 to TRBJ1-5, with D possibly TRBD1 on 6 matching bases. Germline assignment: CDR1 WSHSY and CDR2 SAAADI. The V and J ends lost 8 bases and 4 bases respectively, with 15 bases between them. This CDR3 comprises 14 residues. CDR3 in amino acids: CASGPGDRNQPQHF. The CDR3 DNA follows: TGCGCCAGCGGCCCAGGGGATAGAAATCAGCCCCAGCATTTT.

This clonotype showed up just a few times. The chain employs TRBV11-2 and TRBJ1-6; no firm D call. The V end lost 1 base, the J end lost 8 bases, and 12 bases lay between the germline ends. Germline lookup yields CDR1 SGHAT and CDR2 FQNNGV. CDR3 size: 15 residues. The CDR3 reads CASSLGDGIHSPLHF. CDR3 nucleotide sequence: TGTGCCAGCAGCTTAGGCGATGGGATTCATTCACCCCTCCACTTT.

This clonotype appeared a few times. The genes are TRBV5-1 and TRBJ1-2, with D tentatively TRBD1 (5 bases). The germline V and J ends were trimmed by 4 bases and 8 bases, with 21 bases remaining between them. CDR3 length: 15 residues. The germline gives CDR1 SGHRS, CDR2 YFSETQ. Here the CDR3 reads CASSLRSGTGEGYTF. CDR3 DNA sequence: TGCGCCAGCAGCCTACGGTCCGGGACCGGCGAGGGCTACACCTTC.

The chain couples TRBV7-9 to TRBJ2-5; the match to TRBD1 covers 7 bases. This CDR3 has 16 residues. Germline CDR1 and CDR2: SEHNR and FQNEAQ (reference sequence). The V segment lost 0 bases and the J segment 1 base; nucleotides outside the gene matches: 5. The CDR3: CASSLARTGVQETQYF. The CDR3 nucleotides read TGTGCCAGCAGCTTAGCGCGTACAGGGGTCCAAGAGACCCAGTACTTC.

The CDR3 nucleotides read TGTGCCAGCAGCCTACGGACTAGTCGGCAAGAGACCCAGTACTTC. Protein: CASSLRTSRQETQYF. V is TRBV3-1 and J is TRBJ2-5, with 7 positions matching TRBD2. V gave up 4 bases and J gave up 2 bases; unmatched junction bases: 7. This CDR3 has 15 amino acids. From germline, CDR1 is LGHDT and CDR2 YNNKEL (reference sequence).

The chain combines TRBV9 with TRBJ1-5; no clear D. Germline V gives CDR1 SGDLS, CDR2 YYNGEE. The germline V and J ends were trimmed by 3 bases and 2 bases, with 12 bases remaining between them. The CDR3 contains 15 residues. The chain's CDR3 is CASSATELGNQPQHF. The CDR3 DNA reads TGTGCCAGCAGCGCCACAGAACTTGGCAATCAGCCCCAGCATTTT.

A few counts support this clonotype. The CDR3 DNA reads TGCGCCAGCAGCCAAGAGACAGGGACTGGGGCCAACGTCCTGACTTTC. Translated: CASSQETGTGANVLTF. The chain links TRBV4-3 to TRBJ2-6, with TRBD1 identical over 7 bases. Germline assignment: CDR1 LGHNA and CDR2 YSLEER. The CDR3 contains 16 residues. The V segment lost 0 bases and the J segment 2 bases; nucleotides outside the gene matches: 1.

The CDR3 DNA follows: TGTGCCAGCGGGGTTGGGAGAGATACGCAGTATTTT. Its protein is CASGVGRDTQYF. This sequence joins TRBV7-2 and TRBJ2-3; D perhaps matches TRBD2 (5 bases). This CDR3 spans 12 amino acids. Germline-derived CDR1 and CDR2 are SGHTA and FQGNSA. Trimming shortened V by 8 bases and J by 5 bases, and 11 bases separated the two germline ends.

This clonotype occurred a few times. The V gene is TRBV7-9, the J gene TRBJ1-5; 8 bases match TRBD1. The germline V gene has CDR1 SEHNR and CDR2 FQNEAQ (reference sequence). V shed 5 bases and J 7 bases; nucleotides not matched to a gene: 7. CDR3 size: 14 residues. The DNA for the CDR3 is TGTGCCAGCAGCCACGGACAGGGTTGGCAGCCCCAGCATTTT. Translated, it gives CASSHGQGWQPQHF.

The V call is TRBV20-1, the J call TRBJ2-7; 9 bases are a match to TRBD2. The germline V gene encodes CDR1 DFQATT and CDR2 SNEGSKA (reference sequence). The CDR3 runs 12 residues. Losses at the gene ends were 7 bases for V and 0 bases for J; bases not matched to a gene: 1. CDR3 sequence (DNA): TGCAGTGGACTAGCGGACTCCTACGAGCAGTACTTC. This sequence encodes CSGLADSYEQYF.

V gene TRBV7-2 combines with J gene TRBJ2-2; 7 bases are shared with TRBD1. This CDR3 is built from 15 residues. Germline V gene data show CDR1 as SGHTA and CDR2 as FQGNSA. Unmatched junction bases numbered 6, after V lost 2 bases and J lost 6 bases. This CDR3 is CASSLSRGQSGELFF. CDR3 sequence (DNA): TGTGCCAGCAGCTTAAGTAGGGGGCAGTCCGGGGAGCTGTTTTTT.

The table lists this clonotype with a count of one. This chain connects TRBV12-3 or TRBV12-4 to TRBJ2-1; D gene ambiguous. The CDR3 contains 14 residues. Between the trimmed V and J ends, which lost 0 bases and 7 bases, there was a span of 10 bases. The CDR3 protein is CASSLAPARNEQFF. The CDR3 nucleotides read TGTGCCAGCAGTTTAGCCCCCGCCCGGAATGAGCAGTTCTTC.

The J gene is TRBJ2-4, the V gene TRBV10-2; the D gene is possibly TRBD2 (5 bases). The CDR3 is 13 residues long. Trimming shortened V by 3 bases and J by 13 bases, and 16 bases separated the two germline ends. The germline V gene has CDR1 WSHSY and CDR2 SAAADI. The chain's CDR3 is CASSDSPLREQYF. The CDR3 region has the DNA TGCGCCAGCAGTGACAGCCCCCTGAGGGAGCAGTACTTC.

The chain recombines TRBV18 with TRBJ1-6, with D possibly being TRBD1 (5 bases). The germline gives CDR1 KGHSH, CDR2 LQKENI. V was pared by 1 base and J by 5 bases, with 15 bases between. This CDR3 is built from 17 residues. In DNA form, the CDR3 reads TGTGCCAGCTCACCACGGACGTTAGAGGGGAATAATTCACCCCTCCACTTT. Translated, it gives CASSPRTLEGNNSPLHF.

For this clonotype: A read error is the likely source, as a far larger clone sits one nucleotide away. The chain couples TRBV6-2 or TRBV6-3 to TRBJ2-7; 7 nucleotides line up with TRBD1. Germline CDR1 and CDR2: MNHEY and SVGEGT. The CDR3 spans 12 residues. The CDR3 sequence is CASSRGSCEQYF. CDR3 in DNA: TGTGCCAGCAGCAGGGGGTCCTGCGAGCAGTACTTC.

The V and J genes are TRBV20-1 and TRBJ1-5, with D hard to call. Germline-derived CDR1 and CDR2 are DFQATT and SNEGSKA (reference sequence). This CDR3 is built from 12 residues. Deletions cut 3 bases from V and 6 bases from J, with 9 bases between. Here the CDR3 reads CSASDIGQPQHF. CDR3 DNA: TGCAGTGCTAGCGACATAGGTCAGCCCCAGCATTTT.

V and J are TRBV11-1 and TRBJ2-3, with unresolved D. Germline CDR1 and CDR2: SGHAT and FQDESV (reference sequence). Trimming shortened V by 5 bases and J by 1 base, and 13 bases separated the two germline ends. The CDR3 totals 15 residues. The CDR3 is CASSRDTFRTDTQYF. As DNA, the CDR3 is TGTGCCAGCAGCCGCGACACTTTCCGCACAGATACGCAGTATTTT.

As for this clonotype: Compared with germline, one end of the junction differs, possibly owing to a read error. The chain joins TRBV6-2 or TRBV6-3 to TRBJ2-1; TRBD2 aligns across 13 bases. Germline-derived CDR1 and CDR2 are MNHEY and SVGEGT. The CDR3 has 15 residues. CDR3 DNA sequence: TGTGCCAGCAGAACTAGCGGGGGGGCCTACGATGAGCAGTTCTTC. This codes for CASRTSGGAYDEQFF.

This clonotype was found a few times. Relative to the germline gene, one junction end is altered; a read error may explain this. V gene TRBV6-5 combines with J gene TRBJ2-7, with D tentatively TRBD1 (5 bases). Germline loops: CDR1 MNHEY, CDR2 SVGAGI. The CDR3 is 14 residues long. The CDR3 DNA is TGTGCCAGCAGTTACTCGTGGGGCTCCCACGAGCAGTACTTC. Amino acid sequence: CASSYSWGSHEQYF.

This clonotype has ten or more counts. The gene calls are TRBV15 and TRBJ2-3, with a tentative D call TRBD1 (6 bases). Germline V CDR1 and CDR2: LNHNV, YYDKDF (reference sequence). The CDR3 is 13 amino acids. With 3 bases removed from V and 4 bases from J, the gap between germline ends came to 8 bases. The CDR3 DNA follows: TGTGCCACCAGCAGGGGACATCCAGATACGCAGTATTTT. It is translated as CATSRGHPDTQYF. Full variable domain (missing parts from reference TRBV15 and TRBJ2-3): DAMVIQNPRYQVTQFGKPVTLSCSQTLNHNVMYWYQQKSSQAPKLLFHYYDKDFNNEADTPDNFQSRRPNTSFCFLDIRSPGLGDTAMYLCATSRGHPDTQYFGPGTRLTVL.

The chain links TRBV3-1 to TRBJ2-1; 11 bases agree with TRBD2. The last part of the DNA fits TRBJ2-7 better; the J call may be wrong. The CDR3 is 15 amino acids. Germline V gene lookup returns CDR1 LGHDT and CDR2 YNNKEL (reference sequence). The CDR3 nucleotides read TGTGCCAGCAGCCAGATGCTAGCGGGAGGAAATGAGCAGTACTTC. This gives the protein CASSQMLAGGNEQYF.

A remark on this clonotype: The junction shows a germline mismatch at one end, possibly a read error. V usage is TRBV7-2 and J usage is TRBJ1-1; possibly TRBD1 for D (5 bases). Germline V CDR1 and CDR2: SGHTA, FQGNSA. This CDR3 has 15 residues. The DNA for the CDR3 is TGTGCCAGCAGCTTAACAGGAAACGGGAACACTGAGGCTTTCTTT. Encoded protein: CASSLTGNGNTEAFF. Filled out from reference TRBV7-2 and TRBJ1-1, the complete variable domain reads GAGVSQSPSNKVTEKGKDVELRCDPISGHTALYWYRQSLGQGLEFLIYFQGNSAPDKSGLPSDRFSAERTGGSVSTLTIQRTQQEDSAVYLCASSLTGNGNTEAFFGQGTRLTVV.

The chain joins TRBV7-2 to TRBJ2-3, with TRBD2 matching 15 bases. J gave up 6 bases and V 5 bases, and 6 bases lay outside the gene matches. Germline assignment: CDR1 SGHTA and CDR2 FQGNSA. CDR3 length equals 16 residues. CDR3 nucleotide sequence: TGTGCCAGCAGCGACGGACTAGCGGGGGGGCAGGATACGCAGTATTTT. This codes for CASSDGLAGGQDTQYF.

This clonotype was observed at least ten times. V usage is TRBV20-1 and J usage is TRBJ1-6; 12 bases fit TRBD1. The CDR3 is 17 residues long. J was trimmed by 2 bases and V by 3 bases; bases with no gene match: 5. CDR1 is DFQATT and CDR2 is SNEGSKA in the germline V gene (reference sequence). The CDR3, as DNA: TGCAGTGCTAGTCCCGGGACAGGGGGCGCCTATAATTCACCCCTCCACTTT. It specifies CSASPGTGGAYNSPLHF.

Comments on this clonotype: A much larger clone is a single base away; this may be a read error. The chain recombines TRBV3-1 with TRBJ2-7, with D maybe TRBD2 (6 bases). Trimming removed 8 bases from V and 7 bases from J, with 21 bases in between. The germline CDR1 and CDR2 sequences are LGHDT and YNNKEL (reference sequence). CDR3 length: 14 residues. The CDR3 bases are TGTGCCAGCCGTTTTGCGGGAACGAACAATGAGCAGTACTTC. Encoded protein: CASRFAGTNNEQYF.